This is a list of T cell receptor beta chains from one sample in a study of PD-1 blockade in classical Hodgkin lymphoma. Using immunoSEQ multiplex PCR, the repertoire was profiled, and TCRdb retains in-frame clones only, with some absent. Among 75,000 to 100,000 clones listed, more than 80% were seen once. Specimen: peripheral blood mononuclear cells (PBMCs), collected before the second cycle of nivolumab. Source of these receptors: a human donor with classical Hodgkin lymphoma. Each CDR3 is given with its conserved first and last residue. A D gene is named only where the DNA matches it firmly. Expanded clones are given a class, and other clones once, few, many or no size at all.

clone_size: few
j_call: TRBJ2-3
v_call: TRBV19
d_call: NA
cdr3_aa: CASSEGVSTDTQYF
cdr3_nt: TGTGCCAGTAGTGAGGGGGTTAGCACAGATACGCAGTATTTT

clone_size: NA
j_call: TRBJ1-4
v_call: TRBV7-9
d_call: NA
cdr3_aa: CASSLNTGAEKLFF
cdr3_nt: TGTGCCAGCAGCCTCAATACTGGGGCTGAAAAACTGTTTTTT

clone_size: NA
j_call: TRBJ1-5
v_call: TRBV11-2
d_call: NA
cdr3_aa: CASSLGGLLPQHF
cdr3_nt: TGTGCCAGCAGCTTAGGTGGGTTGTTGCCCCAGCATTTT

clone_size: NA
j_call: TRBJ2-2
v_call: TRBV28
d_call: TRBD2
cdr3_aa: CASSLREGPAAAGELFF
cdr3_nt: TGTGCCAGCAGTCTCCGGGAGGGGCCGGCGGCGGCCGGGGAGCTGTTTTTT

clone_size: NA
j_call: TRBJ1-1
v_call: TRBV6-5
d_call: TRBD1
cdr3_aa: CASSKQGMNTEAFF
cdr3_nt: TGTGCCAGCAGCAAACAGGGGATGAACACTGAAGCTTTCTTT

clone_size: NA
j_call: TRBJ2-3
v_call: TRBV5-1
d_call: TRBD2
cdr3_aa: CASSQLAGADTQYF
cdr3_nt: TGCGCCAGCAGCCAACTAGCGGGAGCGGATACGCAGTATTTT

clone_size: NA
j_call: TRBJ2-5
v_call: TRBV7-7
d_call: TRBD2
cdr3_aa: CASRGRADETQYF
cdr3_nt: TGTGCCAGCAGAGGGAGGGCCGATGAGACCCAGTACTTC

clone_size: NA
j_call: TRBJ1-4
v_call: TRBV5-1
d_call: NA
cdr3_aa: CASSEGQVPEKLFF
cdr3_nt: TGCGCCAGCAGCGAAGGGCAGGTTCCTGAAAAACTGTTTTTT

clone_size: NA
j_call: TRBJ2-5
v_call: TRBV11-2
d_call: NA
cdr3_aa: CASSPTPGLRIETQYF
cdr3_nt: TGTGCCAGCAGCCCAACCCCGGGACTCCGTATTGAGACCCAGTACTTC

clone_size: once
j_call: TRBJ2-3
v_call: TRBV27
d_call: TRBD2
cdr3_aa: CASRSLIAGLNTDTQYF
cdr3_nt: TGTGCCAGCAGATCTTTGATAGCGGGACTAAACACAGATACGCAGTATTTT

clone_size: NA
j_call: TRBJ2-2
v_call: TRBV5-4
d_call: NA
cdr3_aa: CASSLGGTGDTGELFF
cdr3_nt: TGTGCCAGCAGCCTCGGGGGAACGGGAGACACCGGGGAGCTGTTTTTT

clone_size: NA
j_call: TRBJ2-3
v_call: TRBV5-6
d_call: NA
cdr3_aa: CASSLFTSTDTQYF
cdr3_nt: TGTGCCAGCAGCTTATTTACTAGCACAGATACGCAGTATTTT

clone_size: once
j_call: TRBJ2-1
v_call: TRBV18
d_call: NA
cdr3_aa: CASSPRPKGYNEQFF
cdr3_nt: TGTGCCAGCTCACCACGGCCTAAAGGCTACAATGAGCAGTTCTTC

clone_size: NA
j_call: TRBJ1-1
v_call: TRBV5-6
d_call: NA
cdr3_aa: CASSFTGRTEAFF
cdr3_nt: TGTGCCAGCAGCTTTACAGGGAGGACTGAAGCTTTCTTT

clone_size: NA
j_call: TRBJ2-3
v_call: TRBV6-5
d_call: TRBD2
cdr3_aa: CASRQAGVPDTQYF
cdr3_nt: TGTGCCAGCAGACAAGCGGGAGTGCCAGATACGCAGTATTTT

clone_size: NA
j_call: TRBJ1-5
v_call: TRBV7-2
d_call: NA
cdr3_aa: CASSYTGGHSSNQPQHF
cdr3_nt: TGTGCCAGCAGCTATACTGGGGGACACTCTAGCAATCAGCCCCAGCATTTT

clone_size: NA
j_call: TRBJ1-1
v_call: TRBV2
d_call: NA
cdr3_aa: CASREHPQGSTAFF
cdr3_nt: TGTGCCAGCAGGGAACATCCACAGGGCTCTACGGCTTTCTTT

clone_size: NA
j_call: TRBJ1-6
v_call: TRBV10-3
d_call: NA
cdr3_aa: CAISESTDSPLHF
cdr3_nt: TGTGCCATCAGTGAGTCGACAGATTCACCCCTCCACTTT

clone_size: NA
j_call: TRBJ1-5
v_call: TRBV15
d_call: TRBD1
cdr3_aa: CATSYDRGGQPQHF
cdr3_nt: TGTGCCACCAGCTATGACAGGGGAGGTCAGCCCCAGCATTTT

clone_size: NA
j_call: TRBJ2-2
v_call: TRBV6-1
d_call: NA
cdr3_aa: CASSEVPDTGELFF
cdr3_nt: TGTGCCAGCAGTGAGGTACCTGACACCGGGGAGCTGTTTTTT

clone_size: NA
j_call: TRBJ2-7
v_call: TRBV6-5
d_call: NA
cdr3_aa: CASSPQPGVDYEQYF
cdr3_nt: TGTGCCAGCAGTCCCCAACCTGGGGTGGACTACGAGCAGTACTTC

clone_size: NA
j_call: TRBJ2-7
v_call: TRBV6-5
d_call: TRBD2
cdr3_aa: CASSPLTSGNYEQYF
cdr3_nt: TGTGCCAGCAGTCCATTGACTAGCGGGAACTACGAGCAGTACTTC

clone_size: NA
j_call: TRBJ2-6
v_call: TRBV15
d_call: NA
cdr3_aa: CATNLGHSGANVLTF
cdr3_nt: TGTGCCACCAACCTCGGACATTCTGGGGCCAACGTCCTGACTTTC

clone_size: once
j_call: TRBJ2-3
v_call: TRBV30
d_call: TRBD1
cdr3_aa: CAWSVTGVRADTQYF
cdr3_nt: TGTGCCTGGAGCGTAACAGGGGTAAGGGCAGATACGCAGTATTTT

clone_size: NA
j_call: TRBJ2-3
v_call: TRBV27
d_call: NA
cdr3_aa: CASSPRISTDTQYF
cdr3_nt: TGTGCCAGCAGTCCCCGGATTAGCACAGATACGCAGTATTTT

clone_size: once
j_call: TRBJ2-5
v_call: TRBV2
d_call: NA
cdr3_aa: CASSEQETQYF
cdr3_nt: TGTGCCAGCAGTGAGCAAGAGACCCAGTACTTC

clone_size: NA
j_call: TRBJ2-5
v_call: TRBV14
d_call: TRBD2
cdr3_aa: CASSPRTSRETQYF
cdr3_nt: TGTGCCAGCAGCCCCCGGACTAGCCGGGAGACCCAGTACTTC

clone_size: NA
j_call: TRBJ2-5
v_call: TRBV18
d_call: TRBD2
cdr3_aa: CASSPRTSQETQYF
cdr3_nt: TGTGCCAGCTCACCACGGACTAGCCAAGAGACCCAGTACTTC

clone_size: medium-sized
j_call: TRBJ2-7
v_call: TRBV6-1
d_call: NA
cdr3_aa: CASSEGDEQYF
cdr3_nt: TGTGCCAGCAGTGAAGGGGACGAGCAGTACTTC

clone_size: NA
j_call: TRBJ1-2
v_call: TRBV14
d_call: NA
cdr3_aa: CARTRADSIYYGYTF
cdr3_nt: TGTGCCAGAACGAGAGCGGACAGCATATACTATGGCTACACCTTC

clone_size: NA
j_call: TRBJ2-5
v_call: TRBV9
d_call: NA
cdr3_aa: CASSGTVQETQYF
cdr3_nt: TGTGCCAGCAGCGGGACGGTACAAGAGACCCAGTACTTC

clone_size: NA
j_call: TRBJ1-1
v_call: TRBV5-4
d_call: TRBD1
cdr3_aa: CASSSPQGVNTEAFF
cdr3_nt: TGTGCCAGCAGCTCGCCGCAGGGGGTGAACACTGAAGCTTTCTTT

clone_size: NA
j_call: TRBJ2-3
v_call: TRBV6-1
d_call: NA
cdr3_aa: CASNPKGTDTQYF
cdr3_nt: TGTGCCAGCAATCCTAAGGGCACAGATACGCAGTATTTT

clone_size: NA
j_call: TRBJ2-2
v_call: TRBV6-1
d_call: NA
cdr3_aa: CASKLDVGTGELFF
cdr3_nt: TGTGCCAGCAAGTTGGACGTGGGCACCGGGGAGCTGTTTTTT

clone_size: NA
j_call: TRBJ1-1
v_call: TRBV9
d_call: NA
cdr3_aa: CASSVTGNTEAFF
cdr3_nt: TGTGCCAGCAGCGTCACAGGGAACACTGAAGCTTTCTTT

clone_size: NA
j_call: TRBJ2-1
v_call: TRBV30
d_call: TRBD2
cdr3_aa: CAWSALTGGPGEQFF
cdr3_nt: TGTGCCTGGAGTGCGTTGACGGGAGGGCCGGGGGAGCAGTTCTTC

clone_size: NA
j_call: TRBJ1-1
v_call: TRBV5-4
d_call: NA
cdr3_aa: CASSRGGGRLTEAFF
cdr3_nt: TGTGCCAGCAGCCGCGGCGGGGGGAGGCTCACTGAAGCTTTCTTT

clone_size: NA
j_call: TRBJ1-2
v_call: TRBV7-9
d_call: TRBD1
cdr3_aa: CASSLAQGQGANYGYTF
cdr3_nt: TGTGCCAGCAGCTTAGCTCAGGGGCAGGGGGCGAACTATGGCTACACCTTC

clone_size: NA
j_call: TRBJ2-1
v_call: TRBV5-5
d_call: NA
cdr3_aa: CASTTAPTGSSYNEQFF
cdr3_nt: TGTGCCAGCACCACGGCTCCGACGGGGAGCTCCTACAATGAGCAGTTCTTC

clone_size: NA
j_call: TRBJ1-1
v_call: TRBV9
d_call: NA
cdr3_aa: CASSVGQTTEAFF
cdr3_nt: TGTGCCAGCAGCGTAGGTCAGACGACTGAAGCTTTCTTT

clone_size: NA
j_call: TRBJ2-7
v_call: TRBV11-2
d_call: NA
cdr3_aa: CASSLGAGLGDEQYF
cdr3_nt: TGTGCCAGCAGCTTAGGGGCGGGACTGGGGGACGAGCAGTACTTC

clone_size: NA
j_call: TRBJ1-2
v_call: TRBV19
d_call: TRBD1
cdr3_aa: CASSILTGLAHGYTF
cdr3_nt: TGTGCCAGTAGTATCCTGACAGGGTTGGCGCATGGCTACACCTTC

clone_size: NA
j_call: TRBJ1-1
v_call: TRBV6-6
d_call: NA
cdr3_aa: CASSLWGSAEAFF
cdr3_nt: TGTGCCAGCAGTCTCTGGGGGAGTGCTGAAGCTTTCTTT

clone_size: NA
j_call: TRBJ2-7
v_call: TRBV5-4
d_call: TRBD2
cdr3_aa: CASSPGGGWEQYF
cdr3_nt: TGTGCCAGCAGCCCGGGGGGGGGCTGGGAGCAGTACTTC

clone_size: many
j_call: TRBJ1-2
v_call: TRBV2
d_call: NA
cdr3_aa: CASIRGPSYGYTF
cdr3_nt: TGTGCCAGCATAAGGGGCCCCTCATATGGCTACACCTTC